A selection of T cell receptor beta chains follows, all from one sample in a study of beta chain features in type 1 diabetes. Sequenced by immunoSEQ multiplex PCR; TCRdb stores in-frame clones only, minus some. The table has about 180,000 clones, about 13% seen once; the top ten hold about 0.66%. Input material: central memory CD4+ T cells from blood. The receptors here all came from a woman under 30 in good health. The CDR3 runs from the conserved cysteine through the conserved F or W. A D gene is named only where the DNA matches it firmly. Only some rows state a clone size, as once, few, many or a class for expanded clones.

d_call	clone_size	v_call	cdr3_length	j_call	cdr3_nt	cdr3_aa
-	few	TRBV28	14	TRBJ1-2	TGTGCCAGCAGTTTACCGGGTCTGGACTATGGCTACACCTTC	CASSLPGLDYGYTF
TRBD1	-	TRBV29-1	14	TRBJ2-1	TGCAGCGTCCACCGGGACAGGACTTACAATGAGCAGTTCTTC	CSVHRDRTYNEQFF
TRBD2	-	TRBV30	15	TRBJ2-7	TGTGCCTGGAGTATCGGACTAGCGGGAGAGCACGAGCAGTACTTC	CAWSIGLAGEHEQYF
-	few	TRBV29-1	14	TRBJ1-5	TGCAGCGTGGGGGGGAAGGGGCCGGATCAGCCCCAGCATTTT	CSVGGKGPDQPQHF
TRBD1	few	TRBV28	15	TRBJ2-5	TGTGCCAGCAGTTCCCCGACAGGGGGCGTTGAGACCCAGTACTTC	CASSSPTGGVETQYF
TRBD1	-	TRBV27	13	TRBJ1-1	TGTGCCAGCAGTTTAACAGGGGTGTCTGAAGCTTTCTTT	CASSLTGVSEAFF
TRBD1	-	TRBV7-9	17	TRBJ2-4	TGTGCCAGCAGCGCTCGGGACAGTCCCTCAGCCAAAAACATTCAGTACTTC	CASSARDSPSAKNIQYF
TRBD2	-	TRBV29-1	14	TRBJ2-3	TGCAGCGGACGACTAGCGGGAGGAATGGGTACGCAGTATTTT	CSGRLAGGMGTQYF
TRBD2	few	TRBV7-7	15	TRBJ2-5	TGTGCTAGCAGCTTATCTGGGGGACTAGAGGAGACCCAGTACTTC	CASSLSGGLEETQYF
-	-	TRBV2	14	TRBJ2-2	TGTGCCAGCAGAACAGGGTATGACACCGGGGAGCTGTTTTTT	CASRTGYDTGELFF
-	-	TRBV28	14	TRBJ1-2	TGTGCCAGCAGTTTACAGGGATTCAACTATGGCTACACCTTC	CASSLQGFNYGYTF
-	-	TRBV15	16	TRBJ1-1	TGTGCCACCAGCAGAGATCCGAGGGTAAGAGGGACTGAAGCTTTCTTT	CATSRDPRVRGTEAFF
-	few	TRBV30	14	TRBJ1-3	TGTGCCCGCAAAGGCAGGAACTCTGGAAACACCATATATTTT	CARKGRNSGNTIYF
TRBD1	few	TRBV18	15	TRBJ2-7	TGTGCCAGCTCACCAAGGGAGGGACAGGGTTACGAGCAGTACTTC	CASSPREGQGYEQYF
-	few	TRBV6-1	15	TRBJ2-6	TGTGCCAGCAGTGAATTCGGGTCAGGGGCCAACGTCCTGACTTTC	CASSEFGSGANVLTF
TRBD2	-	TRBV7-3	16	TRBJ2-7	TGTGCCAGCAGCTTAATAGCGGGAGGCGGATCCTACGAGCAGTACTTC	CASSLIAGGGSYEQYF
-	-	TRBV15	15	TRBJ1-5	TGTGCCACCAAGGAGTCTTCGGGGATCAATCAGCCCCAGCATTTT	CATKESSGINQPQHF
TRBD2	-	TRBV9	16	TRBJ2-5	TGTGCCAGCAGCGTAGAGGATAGCGGGAGGTCTGAGACCCAGTACTTC	CASSVEDSGRSETQYF
TRBD1	few	TRBV18	17	TRBJ1-1	TGTGCCAGCTCACCCCAAAATAGGGGGACAGCGAACACTGAAGCTTTCTTT	CASSPQNRGTANTEAFF
TRBD2	few	TRBV2	15	TRBJ2-1	TGTGCCAGCAGGGAACTAGCGGGCTTCTACAATGAGCAGTTCTTC	CASRELAGFYNEQFF
TRBD2	few	TRBV30	12	TRBJ2-5	TGTGCCCTGCGCCCGGGAGGGGAGACCCAGTACTTC	CALRPGGETQYF
-	few	TRBV23-1	17	TRBJ2-1	TGCGCCAGCAGTCAATCAGGGGCGGGAAGCTCCTACAATGAGCAGTTCTTC	CASSQSGAGSSYNEQFF
-	few	TRBV9	16	TRBJ1-4	TGTGCCAGCAGCGCAAACCAACCGGGTCCGGGGGAAAAACTGTTTTTT	CASSANQPGPGEKLFF
TRBD2	few	TRBV5-1	21	TRBJ2-2	TGCGCCAGCAGCTTGAGCGGGCTAGCGAGCGGGAGGGCCATTAACACCGGGGAGCTGTTTTTT	CASSLSGLASGRAINTGELFF
TRBD1	-	TRBV5-1	14	TRBJ1-1	TGCGCCAGCAGCTTGGGGGGACAGATTGCTGAAGCTTTCTTT	CASSLGGQIAEAFF
-	few	TRBV28	15	TRBJ2-3	TGTGCCAGCAGGGGCGGGAACGCAAGGGGAGATACGCAGTATTTT	CASRGGNARGDTQYF
-	-	TRBV9	15	TRBJ2-5	TGTGCCAGCAGCGTTGGGACATTTGAGGTTGGGACCCAGTACTTC	CASSVGTFEVGTQYF
-	-	TRBV7-8	15	TRBJ2-7	TGTGCCAGCAGCTTAGTCAGGGTTAGTCCCTACGAGCAGTACTTC	CASSLVRVSPYEQYF
-	-	TRBV10-3	11	TRBJ2-5	TGTGCCACCTCCCGGGGGGAGACCCAGTACTTC	CATSRGETQYF